This entry concerns a single T cell receptor beta chain. The sample is drawn from a study of blood T cell repertoires in COVID-19. In the study overall: Some COVID-19 samples were acute and others convalescent; all came from the United States, Italy and Spain. Sources were T cells, B-cell-depleted T cells, or PBMCs; the material itself was cDNA or gDNA.

V was pared by 0 bases and J by 9 bases, with 20 bases between. Germline V gives CDR1 LNHNV, CDR2 YYDKDF (reference sequence). This CDR3 comprises 16 residues. Per the study methods: The assay estimated nucleated cells by amplifying reference gene primers. Repertoires were generated with immunoSEQ multiplex PCR, while TCRdb's copy carries only in-frame clones and drops some. From that table come the V and J calls and clone size; the DNA was used to work out D and trimming. This sample has about 49,000 clones; 70% to 90% occur once, and the top ten carry roughly 13%. This chain connects TRBV15 to TRBJ2-5; D might be TRBD1 (5 bases). This TCR derives from a man older than 75 with acute or convalescent COVID-19. The sequencing sample was made of peripheral blood. CDR3 residues: CATSRERSTREGAQYF. The CDR3 bases are TGTGCCACCAGCAGAGAACGCAGTACAAGAGAAGGGGCCCAGTACTTC.